One and the same sample provided the 2 T cell receptor beta chains below, sequenced in a study of T cell responses to AZD1222 COVID-19 vaccine (dated by TCRdb to the early 2020s). Library generation was performed with the immunoSEQ multiplex PCR assay. TCRdb obtained this table from immuneACCESS and retained in-frame rearrangements with V and J assigned. These tables miss some clones; where compared with another copy, unresolved V genes account for less than half of the shortfall, and the remainder is unexplained. The sample table records about 140,000 clones. The ten top clones hold around 2.4% of the sample. The label giving this sample's time point can be read as: baseline before first vaccination. Source material: peripheral blood. Receptors were obtained from an adult in good health.

CDR3 in amino acids: CASSLRGGEQPQHF. CDR3 bases: TGCGCCAGCAGCTTGAGAGGGGGCGAGCAGCCCCAGCATTTT. The chain carries TRBV5-1 and TRBJ1-5, with 7 bases fitting TRBD1. The germline V gene encodes CDR1 SGHRS and CDR2 YFSETQ. The trim removed 1 base at V and 7 bases at J, leaving 5 bases unmatched. The CDR3 runs 14 residues.

The rearrangement links TRBV25-1 to TRBJ1-6; D is possibly TRBD1 (5 bases). Trimming took off 6 bases at V and 0 bases at J, with 12 bases between the two ends. The CDR3 totals 16 residues. The V gene's germline CDR1 is MGHDK and CDR2 SYGVNS. The CDR3 spells CASSAAGSSYNSPLHF. The CDR3, as DNA: TGTGCCAGCAGCGCCGCAGGGAGCTCCTATAATTCACCCCTCCACTTT.